Below, one TCR beta chain is given with its context. This specimen comes from a study of blood T cell repertoires in COVID-19. Some clones are missing from TCRdb's copy, which holds only in-frame ones; the method was immunoSEQ multiplex PCR. The data show more than 300,000 clones, approximately 90% seen once. Participants had their cohort set by participant-reported clinical history. Specimen: PBMCs or T cells enriched from blood (not recorded which). The sequence derives from a woman aged 35 to 49 who had been exposed to COVID-19.

The CDR3 region is CASSLLTITGYTF. The CDR3 DNA is TGTGCCAGCAGCTTGTTAACTATCACCGGCTACACCTTC. The gene calls are TRBV7-9 and TRBJ1-2; D is undetermined. The CDR3 has 13 residues. Germline V gene sequence: CDR1 SEHNR, CDR2 FQNEAQ (reference sequence). V was shortened by 3 bases and J by 8 bases, with 13 bases between the two germline ends. Looking up the rest from reference TRBV7-9 and TRBJ1-2 gives the full variable domain: DTGVSQNPRHKITKRGQNVTFRCDPISEHNRLYWYRQTLGQGPEFLTYFQNEAQLEKSRLLSDRFSAERPKGSFSTLEIQRTEQGDSAMYLCASSLLTITGYTFGSGTRLTVV.